This passage covers 20 T cell receptor beta chains from one sample sequenced in a study of blood T cells in healthy people across ages. Primers used in a second PCR of roughly 6 to 11 cycles were a sample-barcoded 5' primer and a J-beta primer mix. One entry per CDR3 protein results from TCRdb running MiXCR on the 5' RACE reads. The sample shows roughly 800,000 distinct CDR3 sequences, approximately 35% of them seen only once. The specimen was blood. These receptors all come from a man younger than 35 in good health.

The rearrangement uses TRBV4-1 and TRBJ1-4; D unclear. This CDR3 region has 13 residues. Per germline, CDR1 MGHRA and CDR2 YSYEKL. Trimming cost V 1 base and J 8 bases, with 8 bases left between them. CDR3: CASSQVIREKLFF. CDR3 sequence (DNA): TGCGCCAGCAGCCAAGTGATTAGAGAAAAACTGTTTTTT.

In this sample, this clonotype turned up many times. The chain uses TRBV7-2 and TRBJ2-5; the D gene is possibly TRBD2 (6 bases). This CDR3 region has 17 residues. CDR1 is SGHTA and CDR2 is FQGNSA in the germline V gene. The V gene lost 3 bases and the J gene lost 4 bases, with 21 bases spanning the gap. CDR3 sequence: CASSFRDETSSRETQYF. CDR3 nucleotide sequence: TGTGCCAGCAGCTTCAGGGATGAGACTAGTAGCCGAGAGACCCAGTACTTC.

CDR3 DNA: TGCGCCAGCAGCTTGGGAGGGGGCTGGACGAACACTGAAGCTTTCTTT. Protein: CASSLGGGWTNTEAFF. The V gene is TRBV5-1, the J gene TRBJ1-1; 7 nucleotides line up with TRBD1. The CDR3 loop spans 16 amino acids. Per the germline V gene, CDR1 is SGHRS and CDR2 is YFSETQ. The junction had 6 bases not matched to a gene; V was cut back by 0 bases and J by 1 base.

In this sample, this clonotype turned up many times. The rearrangement uses TRBV20-1 and TRBJ2-3; 7 bases fit TRBD1. After removal of 5 bases from V and 6 bases from J, the junction contained 14 bases not matched to a gene. The V gene's germline CDR1 is DFQATT and CDR2 SNEGSKA (reference sequence). This CDR3 region has 15 residues. CDR3 in amino acids: CSARKLGQLRDTQYF. CDR3 DNA: TGCAGTGCTCGCAAACTGGGACAGCTAAGGGATACGCAGTATTTT.

The gene calls are TRBV20-1 and TRBJ2-5, with D perhaps matching TRBD1 (6 bases). Germline-derived CDR1 and CDR2 are DFQATT and SNEGSKA (reference sequence). V lost 2 bases and J 5 bases, leaving 21 bases between the germline ends. CDR3 length equals 16 residues. The CDR3 region is CSARLGAAGKGETQYF. Written as DNA, the CDR3 is TGCAGTGCTAGATTGGGGGCGGCAGGCAAAGGGGAGACCCAGTACTTC.

The CDR3 spells CASSPGVAGGSSYNEQYF. In DNA, the CDR3 is TGTGCCAGCAGCCCCGGGGTAGCGGGGGGGAGCTCCTACAATGAGCAGTACTTC. This sequence joins TRBV5-4 and TRBJ2-1, with TRBD2 matching over 11 bases. TRBJ2-7 explains the end of the DNA better; the J call may be wrong. Germline values: CDR1 SGHNT, CDR2 YYREEE (reference sequence). CDR3 length: 18 amino acids.

This clonotype has more than one count but fewer than ten. This chain uses TRBV5-1 with TRBJ1-2; 7 nucleotides agree with TRBD1. Germline V gene data show CDR1 as SGHRS and CDR2 as YFSETQ. Trimming cost V 3 bases and J 7 bases; bases outside gene matches: 9. CDR3 length equals 14 residues. The CDR3: CASSWTGQLGGYTF. Here the CDR3 DNA reads TGCGCCAGCAGCTGGACGGGACAGCTCGGTGGCTACACCTTC.

J is TRBJ1-2 and V is TRBV14; D gene unclear. Germline loops: CDR1 SGHDN, CDR2 FVKESK. The CDR3 is made up of 14 amino acids. The V end was cut by 0 bases, the J end by 8 bases, with 13 bases between. The chain's CDR3 is CASSQDLSGKGYTF. The DNA for the CDR3 is TGTGCCAGCAGCCAAGATCTCTCGGGGAAAGGCTACACCTTC. Full variable domain (rest looked up from reference TRBV14 and TRBJ1-2): EAGVTQFPSHSVIEKGQTVTLRCDPISGHDNLYWYRRVMGKEIKFLLHFVKESKQDESGMPNNRFLAERTGGTYSTLKVQPAELEDSGVYFCASSQDLSGKGYTFGSGTRLTVV.

A few counts support this clonotype. The chain employs TRBV20-1 and TRBJ1-2; D possibly corresponds to TRBD1 (6 bases). The ends were cut back, 1 base at V and 4 bases at J, with 19 bases in the middle. Germline lookup yields CDR1 DFQATT and CDR2 SNEGSKA (reference sequence). This CDR3 has 16 residues. The CDR3 DNA sequence: TGCAGTGCTAGAGCCAAGGGGGGAAACAGTTTCTATGGCTACACCTTC. This translates into CSARAKGGNSFYGYTF.

There are a few counts of this clonotype. V usage is TRBV7-3 and J usage is TRBJ1-1; possibly TRBD1 for D (5 bases). There are 13 residues in the CDR3. V dropped 3 bases and J dropped 8 bases, with 13 bases sitting between them. Germline CDR1 is SGHTA and CDR2 is FQGTGA. In nucleotides, the CDR3 is TGTGCCAGCAGCTTCTCCGGGGGGTTAGAAGCTTTCTTT. Its protein is CASSFSGGLEAFF.

This chain links TRBV7-9 with TRBJ2-4; D might be TRBD1 or TRBD2, each matching 6 bases. CDR3 size: 16 residues. Trimming stripped 5 bases from V and 2 bases from J, with 16 bases between. Germline V CDR1 and CDR2: SEHNR, FQNEAQ (reference sequence). CDR3 loop: CASSPMGGWSKNIQYF. The CDR3 nucleotides read TGTGCCAGCAGCCCCATGGGGGGCTGGTCCAAAAACATTCAGTACTTC.

This clonotype was detected many times. The rearrangement links TRBV7-9 to TRBJ2-1; possible D gene TRBD2, 6 bases. Germline values: CDR1 SEHNR, CDR2 FQNEAQ (reference sequence). V lost 8 bases, J lost 3 bases, and 8 bases lay in between. The CDR3 loop spans 12 amino acids. The CDR3 is CASGRGYNEQFF. In DNA form, the CDR3 reads TGTGCCAGCGGGCGGGGCTACAATGAGCAGTTCTTC. Full variable domain (remainder filled in from reference TRBV7-9 and TRBJ2-1): DTGVSQNPRHKITKRGQNVTFRCDPISEHNRLYWYRQTLGQGPEFLTYFQNEAQLEKSRLLSDRFSAERPKGSFSTLEIQRTEQGDSAMYLCASGRGYNEQFFGPGTRLTVL.

With regard to this clonotype: Given a much more abundant clone one base away, this may be a read error. J is TRBJ2-7 and V is TRBV29-1; TRBD1 agrees at 8 bases. This CDR3 has 12 residues. The V and J ends lost 5 bases and 6 bases, in that order; junction bases with no gene match: 6. Germline-derived CDR1 and CDR2 are SQVTM and ANQGSEA. For the CDR3, the DNA is TGCAGCGTTAGTGGGGGGACAGGCGAGCAGTACTTC. This translates into CSVSGGTGEQYF.

The V call is TRBV29-1, the J call TRBJ2-5, with 10 bases aligning to TRBD1. TRBJ2-7 matches the DNA end more closely, so the J call is doubtful. This CDR3 has 13 residues. The V gene's germline CDR1 is SQVTM and CDR2 ANQGSEA. Here the CDR3 reads CSVQGQGRYEQYF. CDR3 coding DNA: TGCAGCGTTCAGGGACAGGGGCGCTACGAGCAGTACTTC.

Details on this clonotype: One end of the junction is discordant with germline, which a read error may explain. This rearrangement joins TRBV29-1 to TRBJ2-6, with D hard to call. The CDR3 loop spans 16 amino acids. Germline V gene sequence: CDR1 SQVTM, CDR2 ANQGSEA. The CDR3 nucleotides are TGCAGCGCTGAACTCGTCGGGTCCTCTGGGGCCAACGTCCTGACTTTC. This encodes CSAELVGSSGANVLTF.

The chain carries TRBV4-3 and TRBJ1-5; TRBD1 matches at 9 bases. The V and J ends lost 4 bases and 0 bases, in that order; junction bases with no gene match: 10. Germline V gene lookup returns CDR1 LGHNA and CDR2 YSLEER. The CDR3 is 18 amino acids. The CDR3 region has the DNA TGCGCCAGCAGCCCAGAGGCACAGGGGGCTGGTAGCAATCAGCCCCAGCATTTT. Protein product: CASSPEAQGAGSNQPQHF.

This clonotype was seen repeatedly, ten times or more. The V gene is TRBV6-5, the J gene TRBJ2-1; TRBD1 might be the D (6 bases). The CDR3 runs 12 residues. Germline lookup yields CDR1 MNHEY and CDR2 SVGAGI. Trimming pared 8 bases from V and 5 bases from J, leaving 10 bases between. The CDR3 here is CASRRGDNEQFF. Written as DNA, the CDR3 is TGTGCCAGCCGCAGGGGAGACAATGAGCAGTTCTTC.

To note about this clonotype: A much larger clone differs from this one at a single base, so this may be a read error. The rearrangement uses TRBV20-1 and TRBJ2-7, with D hard to call. CDR3 size: 13 residues. The germline V and J ends were trimmed by 1 base and 7 bases, with 14 bases remaining between them. Germline V gives CDR1 DFQATT, CDR2 SNEGSKA (reference sequence). This CDR3 reads CSARANPGNEQYF. The CDR3 nucleotides are TGCAGTGCTAGAGCGAACCCTGGCAATGAGCAGTACTTC.

Concerning this clonotype itself: The junction departs from the called germline gene at one end, perhaps through a read error. The genes are TRBV9 and TRBJ1-2, with no clear D. CDR3 length: 16 amino acids. Germline assignment: CDR1 SGDLS and CDR2 YYNGEE. The CDR3 sequence: CACSVGDGVTNYGYTF. Here the CDR3 DNA reads TGTGCCTGCAGCGTAGGAGATGGGGTAACTAACTATGGCTACACCTTC.

This chain connects TRBV7-3 to TRBJ2-1; D unclear. Between the trimmed V and J ends, which lost 0 bases and 6 bases, there was a span of 6 bases. Looked up from germline, CDR1 is SGHTA and CDR2 is FQGTGA. This CDR3 spans 13 amino acids. CDR3 protein: CASSLTQSNEQFF. CDR3 in DNA: TGTGCCAGCAGCTTAACTCAAAGCAATGAGCAGTTCTTC. Filled out from reference TRBV7-3 and TRBJ2-1, the complete variable domain reads GAGVSQTPSNKVTEKGKYVELRCDPISGHTALYWYRQSLGQGPEFLIYFQGTGAADDSGLPNDRFFAVRPEGSVSTLKIQRTERGDSAVYLCASSLTQSNEQFFGPGTRLTVL.